The clone carrying this T cell receptor (beta chain) was detected only a few times. Its antigen is undetermined. The data were taken from a study of blood T cells in healthy people across ages. Study-wide results and limits: Observed TCR beta diversity showed a strong correlation with the percentage of naive T cells as measured by flow cytometry. Among T cells, TCR beta diversity per million cells dropped roughly linearly as age rose.

J was trimmed by 8 bases and V by 6 bases; bases with no gene match: 5. CDR3 length: 13 residues. The germline V gene has CDR1 ENHRY and CDR2 SYGVKD. Combining a sample-barcoded 5' primer with a J-beta primer mix, a second PCR ran for about 6 to 12 cycles. MiXCR, applied by TCRdb to the 5' RACE reads, yields one record per CDR3 protein. The repertoire consists of fewer than 1.5 million distinct CDR3 sequences, with about 43% occurring once and the leading ten covering less than 8%. It was around 10 milliliters of peripheral blood that were drawn from each donor. The rearrangement uses TRBV10-3 and TRBJ2-1; TRBD2 matches at 9 bases. The receptor was derived from a woman between 18 and 29 years old in good health. Sequencing used blood. In nucleotides, the CDR3 is TGTGCCATCAGACAAGGGACTAGCTATGAGCAGTTCTTC. It specifies CAIRQGTSYEQFF.